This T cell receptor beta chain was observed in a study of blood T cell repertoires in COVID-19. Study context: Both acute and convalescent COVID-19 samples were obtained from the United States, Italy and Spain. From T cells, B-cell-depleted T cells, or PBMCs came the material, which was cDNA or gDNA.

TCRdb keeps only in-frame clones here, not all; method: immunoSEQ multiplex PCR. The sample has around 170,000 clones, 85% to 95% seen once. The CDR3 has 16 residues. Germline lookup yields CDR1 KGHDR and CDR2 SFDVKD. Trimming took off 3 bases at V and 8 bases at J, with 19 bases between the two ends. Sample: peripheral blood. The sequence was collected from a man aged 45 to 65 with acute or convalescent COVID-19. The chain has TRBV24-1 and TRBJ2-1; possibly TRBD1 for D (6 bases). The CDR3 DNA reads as TGTGCCACCAGTGATCGGTTGGGGGCCCGTCTTGATGAGCAGTTCTTC. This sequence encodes CATSDRLGARLDEQFF.